The 3 T cell receptor beta chains presented below share a single source sample, sequenced in a study of OX40 agonist ivuxolimab in advanced cancers. TCRdb keeps only in-frame clones here, not all; method: immunoSEQ multiplex PCR. This repertoire shows 70,000 or so clones, more than 85% found once; its top ten account for just under 0.3%. Source: CD4+ or CD8+ T cells sorted from blood, taken in a trial of the OX40 agonist ivuxolimab. The receptors were sampled from an adult with an advanced solid tumor such as melanoma, head and neck, liver or kidney cancer.

The rearrangement joins TRBV29-1 to TRBJ2-2, with TRBD1 identical over 7 bases. This CDR3 contains 15 residues. In germline, CDR1 is SQVTM, CDR2 ANQGSEA. The junction had 6 bases not matched to a gene; V was cut back by 4 bases and J by 1 base. CDR3 nucleotide sequence: TGCAGCGTTGGAGGACAGGAGTGGAACACCGGGGAGCTGTTTTTT. It yields the protein CSVGGQEWNTGELFF.

The chain carries TRBV11-2 and TRBJ2-1; no reliable D call. The CDR3 runs 16 residues. V dropped 7 bases and J dropped 7 bases, with 23 bases sitting between them. Per the germline V gene, CDR1 is SGHAT and CDR2 is FQNNGV. CDR3: CASTPPGISRYNEQFF. The DNA for the CDR3 is TGTGCCAGCACCCCCCCCGGTATTAGTAGGTATAATGAGCAGTTCTTC.

The chain is built from TRBV7-8 and TRBJ2-1; no definite D call. The CDR3 loop spans 13 amino acids. The V gene lost 5 bases and the J gene lost 8 bases, with 13 bases spanning the gap. CDR1 is SGHVS, CDR2 FQNEAQ, per germline. The CDR3 DNA is TGTGCCAGCAGCCCTCCAGCTGTGGATGAGCAGTTCTTC. The encoded protein is CASSPPAVDEQFF. Looking up the rest from reference TRBV7-8 and TRBJ2-1 gives the full variable domain: GAGVSQSPRYKVAKRGQDVALRCDPISGHVSLFWYQQALGQGPEFLTYFQNEAQLDKSGLPSDRFFAERPEGSVSTLKIQRTQQEDSAVYLCASSPPAVDEQFFGPGTRLTVL.